These 5 T cell receptor beta chains were all obtained from the same sample, sequenced in a study of cytomegalovirus exposure and HLA in healthy donors. PCR used 60 Vbeta primers and 13 Jbeta primers. Profiled with immunoSEQ multiplex PCR; TCRdb holds only in-frame clones, not every one. In the table there are about 140,000 clones, approximately 82% of which are singletons. Material: PBMCs. The receptor source for this set is a woman aged 55-69 years in good health and CMV-seropositive.

This rearrangement joins TRBV4-3 to TRBJ1-2; the match to TRBD1 covers 7 bases. J was trimmed by 0 bases and V by 3 bases; bases with no gene match: 4. The CDR3 totals 15 residues. Germline loops: CDR1 LGHNA, CDR2 YSLEER. CDR3: CASSHLGQTNYGYTF. In nucleotides, the CDR3 is TGCGCCAGCAGCCACTTGGGACAGACTAACTATGGCTACACCTTC.

The gene calls are TRBV5-4 and TRBJ1-1, with 8 bases matching TRBD1. Losses at the gene ends were 4 bases for V and 4 bases for J; bases not matched to a gene: 9. There are 15 residues in the CDR3. Germline-derived CDR1 and CDR2 are SGHNT and YYREEE (reference sequence). The CDR3: CASSPKTGDGTEAFF. The CDR3 DNA follows: TGTGCCAGCAGCCCCAAGACAGGGGACGGCACTGAAGCTTTCTTT. Variable domain in full (rest from reference TRBV5-4 and TRBJ1-1): ETGVTQSPTHLIKTRGQQVTLRCSSQSGHNTVSWYQQALGQGPQFIFQYYREEENGRGNFPPRFSGLQFPNYSSELNVNALELDDSALYLCASSPKTGDGTEAFFGQGTRLTVV.

The chain is built from TRBV5-4 and TRBJ2-7; 8 bases agree with TRBD2. Per germline, CDR1 SGHNT and CDR2 YYREEE (reference sequence). After removal of 4 bases from V and 5 bases from J, the junction contained 8 bases not matched to a gene. The CDR3 contains 14 residues. The DNA for the CDR3 is TGTGCCAGCAGCCGGGAGGGAGGGCCCCACGAGCAGTACTTC. Amino acids: CASSREGGPHEQYF.

The chain couples TRBV5-6 to TRBJ1-1, with D unclear. The CDR3 extends over 12 amino acids. Trimming took off 5 bases at V and 3 bases at J, with 8 bases between the two ends. Germline CDR1 SGHDT, CDR2 YYEEEE. The CDR3 reads CASRRGDTEAFF. CDR3 DNA: TGTGCCAGCAGACGCGGTGACACTGAAGCTTTCTTT.

This clone occurred once. The chain carries TRBV28 and TRBJ1-2; 7 positions agree with TRBD1. V lost 5 bases, J lost 8 bases, and 8 bases stayed unmatched. Germline V gene data show CDR1 as MDHEN and CDR2 as SYDVKM. This CDR3 comprises 13 residues. The chain's CDR3 is CASSIDRVDGYTF. In DNA, the CDR3 is TGTGCCAGCAGTATAGACAGGGTTGACGGCTACACCTTC.